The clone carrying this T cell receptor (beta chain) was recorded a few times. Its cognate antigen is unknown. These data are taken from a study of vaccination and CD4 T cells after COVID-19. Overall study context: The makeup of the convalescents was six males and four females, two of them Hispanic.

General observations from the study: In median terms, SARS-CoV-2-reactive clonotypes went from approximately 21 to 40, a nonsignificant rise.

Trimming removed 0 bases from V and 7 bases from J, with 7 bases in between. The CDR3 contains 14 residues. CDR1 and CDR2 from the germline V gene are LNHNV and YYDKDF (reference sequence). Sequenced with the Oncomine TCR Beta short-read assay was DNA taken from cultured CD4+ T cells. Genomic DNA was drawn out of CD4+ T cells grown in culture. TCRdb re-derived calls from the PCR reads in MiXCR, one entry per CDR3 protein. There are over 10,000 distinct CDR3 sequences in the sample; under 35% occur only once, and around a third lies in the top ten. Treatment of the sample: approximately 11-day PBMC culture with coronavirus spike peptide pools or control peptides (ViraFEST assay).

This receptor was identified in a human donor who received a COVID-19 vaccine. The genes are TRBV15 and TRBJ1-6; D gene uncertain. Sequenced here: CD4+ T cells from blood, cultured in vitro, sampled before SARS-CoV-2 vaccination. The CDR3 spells CATSRDPGNSPLHF. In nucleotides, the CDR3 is TGTGCCACCAGCAGAGATCCCGGGAATTCACCCCTCCACTTT. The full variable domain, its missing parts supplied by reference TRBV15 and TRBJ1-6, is DAMVIQNPRYQVTQFGKPVTLSCSQTLNHNVMYWYQQKSSQAPKLLFHYYDKDFNNEADTPDNFQSRRPNTSFCFLDIRSPGLGDTAMYLCATSRDPGNSPLHFGNGTRLTVT.